The rows below give T cell receptor beta chains drawn from one sample of a study of OX40 agonist ivuxolimab in advanced cancers. Profiled with immunoSEQ multiplex PCR; TCRdb holds only in-frame clones, not every one. The data show some 50,000 clones, with about 88% seen just once and about three fifths held by the top ten. Sequencing used CD4+ or CD8+ T cells sorted from blood, obtained in a trial of the OX40 agonist ivuxolimab. These receptor sequences come from an adult with an advanced solid tumor such as melanoma, head and neck, liver or kidney cancer. Each CDR3 is given with its conserved first and last residue. The D gene is left open where the match is weak. Only part of the rows carry a size: once, few, many, or a class if the clone is expanded.

clone_size: .
j_call: TRBJ1-5
d_call: .
v_call: TRBV4-1
cdr3_nt: TGCGCCAGCAGCCAAATCTTTAGCAATCAGCCCCAGCATTTT
cdr3_aa: CASSQIFSNQPQHF

clone_size: .
j_call: TRBJ2-1
d_call: .
v_call: TRBV19
cdr3_nt: TGTGCCAGTAGGACAACGTACAGGAGCCCGAGCTCCTACAATGAGCAGTTCTTC
cdr3_aa: CASRTTYRSPSSYNEQFF

clone_size: .
j_call: TRBJ2-7
d_call: .
v_call: TRBV7-2
cdr3_nt: TGTGCCAGCAGCTTAGCGCAGGGCCCCTACGAGCAGTACTTC
cdr3_aa: CASSLAQGPYEQYF

clone_size: .
j_call: TRBJ2-7
d_call: TRBD1
v_call: TRBV19
cdr3_nt: TGTGCCAGTAGTCACGGACAGGGTACCTACGAGCAGTACTTC
cdr3_aa: CASSHGQGTYEQYF

clone_size: .
j_call: TRBJ1-1
d_call: TRBD1
v_call: TRBV5-1
cdr3_nt: TGCGCCAGCAGCCTGACAGGGGTGAAGACTGAAGCTTTCTTT
cdr3_aa: CASSLTGVKTEAFF

clone_size: .
j_call: TRBJ2-5
d_call: TRBD2
v_call: TRBV13
cdr3_nt: TGTGCCAGCAGCTCAGGACTAGCGGGAGTAGAGACCCAGTACTTC
cdr3_aa: CASSSGLAGVETQYF

clone_size: .
j_call: TRBJ2-6
d_call: TRBD2
v_call: TRBV28
cdr3_nt: TGTGCCAGCAGTTCTGAGCGGGAGAGATATGGGGCCAACGTCCTGACTTTC
cdr3_aa: CASSSERERYGANVLTF

clone_size: .
j_call: TRBJ1-1
d_call: .
v_call: TRBV5-8
cdr3_nt: TGTGCCAGCAGCCAGGGGAGGAACACTGAAGCTTTCTTT
cdr3_aa: CASSQGRNTEAFF

clone_size: .
j_call: TRBJ2-7
d_call: .
v_call: TRBV18
cdr3_nt: TGTGCCAGCTCACCAGCCTACGCGCTGGGCAGTTACGAGCAGTACTTC
cdr3_aa: CASSPAYALGSYEQYF

clone_size: .
j_call: TRBJ1-1
d_call: .
v_call: TRBV4-3
cdr3_nt: TGCGCCAGCAGCCGAGAACTCCAGGGTGATGAAGCTTTCTTT
cdr3_aa: CASSRELQGDEAFF

clone_size: .
j_call: TRBJ2-1
d_call: .
v_call: TRBV4-1
cdr3_nt: TGCGCCAGCAGCTCACTAGAAAACAATGAGCAGTTCTTC
cdr3_aa: CASSSLENNEQFF

clone_size: .
j_call: TRBJ2-1
d_call: TRBD1
v_call: TRBV27
cdr3_nt: TGTGCCAGCAGTTCCCAGGGGGCCGGATACAATGAGCAGTTCTTC
cdr3_aa: CASSSQGAGYNEQFF

clone_size: .
j_call: TRBJ1-4
d_call: .
v_call: TRBV5-1
cdr3_nt: TGCGCCAGCAGCTTGTCCCCCACGAGGGGTGAAAAACTGTTTTTT
cdr3_aa: CASSLSPTRGEKLFF

clone_size: .
j_call: TRBJ2-7
d_call: .
v_call: TRBV5-1
cdr3_nt: TGCGCCAGCAGTTATTCGGACAGCTACGAGCAGTACTTC
cdr3_aa: CASSYSDSYEQYF

clone_size: .
j_call: TRBJ2-1
d_call: TRBD1
v_call: TRBV11-3
cdr3_nt: TGTGCCAGCAGCTTGCCGGGACAGGGTATCCACAATGAGCAGTTCTTC
cdr3_aa: CASSLPGQGIHNEQFF

clone_size: .
j_call: TRBJ2-1
d_call: .
v_call: TRBV9
cdr3_nt: TGTGCCAGCAGCCCCAGACCCGGGGGGCGAGATGAGCAGTTCTTC
cdr3_aa: CASSPRPGGRDEQFF

clone_size: .
j_call: TRBJ2-1
d_call: TRBD2
v_call: TRBV9
cdr3_nt: TGTGCCAGCAGCGTAGAGGATAGCGGGAGAGGCGATGAGCAGTTCTTC
cdr3_aa: CASSVEDSGRGDEQFF

clone_size: .
j_call: TRBJ1-5
d_call: .
v_call: TRBV5-1
cdr3_nt: TGCGCCAGCAGATATATCATCAATCAGCCCCAGCATTTT
cdr3_aa: CASRYIINQPQHF

clone_size: .
j_call: TRBJ2-5
d_call: TRBD2
v_call: TRBV5-6
cdr3_nt: TGTGCCAGCAGCTCCCGACTAGCAGCACAAGAGACCCAGTACTTC
cdr3_aa: CASSSRLAAQETQYF

clone_size: .
j_call: TRBJ2-3
d_call: .
v_call: TRBV7-2
cdr3_nt: TGTGCCAGCAGCTTAATGGGTACAATCTCTGGAAGAACAGATACGCAGTATTTT
cdr3_aa: CASSLMGTISGRTDTQYF

clone_size: .
j_call: TRBJ1-2
d_call: TRBD1
v_call: TRBV5-1
cdr3_nt: TGCGCCAGCAGCGCCCGGGACAGGGGCTCCACCAACTATGGCTACACCTTC
cdr3_aa: CASSARDRGSTNYGYTF

clone_size: .
j_call: TRBJ2-3
d_call: .
v_call: TRBV7-2
cdr3_nt: TGTGCCAGCAGCTTATGGGGCCCAGATACGCAGTATTTT
cdr3_aa: CASSLWGPDTQYF

clone_size: .
j_call: TRBJ1-5
d_call: .
v_call: TRBV11-2
cdr3_nt: TGTGCCAGCAGCCTATCGGGTCCGGGATTCAATCAGCCCCAGCATTTT
cdr3_aa: CASSLSGPGFNQPQHF

clone_size: .
j_call: TRBJ1-6
d_call: TRBD1
v_call: TRBV4-3
cdr3_nt: TGCGCCAGCAGCCAAGATGTAGACAGGGCCAATTCACCCCTCCACTTT
cdr3_aa: CASSQDVDRANSPLHF

clone_size: .
j_call: TRBJ2-6
d_call: .
v_call: TRBV11-2
cdr3_nt: TGTGCCAGCAGCTTACACTCAGGGTCTGGGGCCAACGTCCTGACTTTC
cdr3_aa: CASSLHSGSGANVLTF

clone_size: .
j_call: TRBJ2-1
d_call: TRBD2
v_call: TRBV9
cdr3_nt: TGTGCCAGCAGCACAGGACTAGCGGGGAATGAGCAGTTCTTC
cdr3_aa: CASSTGLAGNEQFF

clone_size: .
j_call: TRBJ1-5
d_call: .
v_call: TRBV5-1
cdr3_nt: TGCGCCAGCAGCCCTACCCCAGGTGATCAGCCCCAGCATTTT
cdr3_aa: CASSPTPGDQPQHF

clone_size: .
j_call: TRBJ2-1
d_call: TRBD2
v_call: TRBV18
cdr3_nt: TGTGCCAGCTCACCTCAGACTAGCGGGAGATCCTACAATGAGCAGTTCTTC
cdr3_aa: CASSPQTSGRSYNEQFF

clone_size: .
j_call: TRBJ2-3
d_call: .
v_call: TRBV19
cdr3_nt: TGTGCCAGTAGCCCCGCCAGCCGCACAGATACGCAGTATTTT
cdr3_aa: CASSPASRTDTQYF

clone_size: once
j_call: TRBJ1-1
d_call: TRBD1
v_call: TRBV13
cdr3_nt: TGTGCCAGCAGCTCGGACAGGGACACTGAAGCTTTCTTT
cdr3_aa: CASSSDRDTEAFF

clone_size: .
j_call: TRBJ2-7
d_call: .
v_call: TRBV28
cdr3_nt: TGTGCCAGCAGTGCAGGGGAGGACGAGCAGTACTTC
cdr3_aa: CASSAGEDEQYF

clone_size: .
j_call: TRBJ2-5
d_call: .
v_call: TRBV11-2
cdr3_nt: TGTGCCAGCAGGCCAACTAGCAGTGAGACCCAGTACTTC
cdr3_aa: CASRPTSSETQYF

clone_size: .
j_call: TRBJ2-3
d_call: TRBD2
v_call: TRBV10-3
cdr3_nt: TGTGCCAGCGGAGGGGGACTAGCCATAGATACGCAGTATTTT
cdr3_aa: CASGGGLAIDTQYF

clone_size: .
j_call: TRBJ1-1
d_call: .
v_call: TRBV7-3
cdr3_nt: TGTGCCAGCAGCTTATCAGCTAACACTGAAGCTTTCTTT
cdr3_aa: CASSLSANTEAFF

clone_size: few
j_call: TRBJ1-5
d_call: TRBD1
v_call: TRBV2
cdr3_nt: TGTGCCAGCAGATCCGGGACAGCAACCTTCTTCAATCAGCCCCAGCATTTT
cdr3_aa: CASRSGTATFFNQPQHF

clone_size: .
j_call: TRBJ1-1
d_call: .
v_call: TRBV4-1
cdr3_nt: TGCGCCAGCAGCCAAGAGGCAAACACTGAAGCTTTCTTT
cdr3_aa: CASSQEANTEAFF

clone_size: .
j_call: TRBJ2-7
d_call: .
v_call: TRBV18
cdr3_nt: TGTGCCAGCTCACAACGGGCGGGCGAGCAGTACTTC
cdr3_aa: CASSQRAGEQYF

clone_size: .
j_call: TRBJ2-3
d_call: .
v_call: TRBV6-4
cdr3_nt: TGTGCCAGCAGTGACGGGGACACAGATACGCAGTATTTT
cdr3_aa: CASSDGDTDTQYF

clone_size: .
j_call: TRBJ1-5
d_call: .
v_call: TRBV15
cdr3_nt: TGTGCCACCAGCAGACAGGGTATTCAGCCCCAGCATTTT
cdr3_aa: CATSRQGIQPQHF

clone_size: .
j_call: TRBJ2-3
d_call: TRBD1
v_call: TRBV2
cdr3_nt: TGTGCCAGCAGTGAAGGGATTCGGGACAGGGCCACAGATACGCAGTATTTT
cdr3_aa: CASSEGIRDRATDTQYF

clone_size: .
j_call: TRBJ1-6
d_call: .
v_call: TRBV27
cdr3_nt: TGTGCCAGCAGTTTAATTCCGGGCCGCGATAATTCACCCCTCCACTTT
cdr3_aa: CASSLIPGRDNSPLHF

clone_size: .
j_call: TRBJ2-2
d_call: .
v_call: TRBV18
cdr3_nt: TGTGCCAGCTCACCATCCGGGGAGCTGTTTTTT
cdr3_aa: CASSPSGELFF

clone_size: .
j_call: TRBJ2-1
d_call: TRBD2
v_call: TRBV5-4
cdr3_nt: TGTGCCAGCAGCATAGCGGGGGGGCTCAATGAGCAGTTCTTC
cdr3_aa: CASSIAGGLNEQFF

clone_size: .
j_call: TRBJ1-6
d_call: TRBD1
v_call: TRBV7-8
cdr3_nt: TGTGCCAGCAGGACAGGGGAGGGGATGAATTCACCCCTCCACTTT
cdr3_aa: CASRTGEGMNSPLHF

clone_size: .
j_call: TRBJ2-5
d_call: .
v_call: TRBV21-1
cdr3_nt: TGTGCCAGCAGCAATGGTTTGGGGAAGACCCAGTACTTC
cdr3_aa: CASSNGLGKTQYF

clone_size: .
j_call: TRBJ2-3
d_call: .
v_call: TRBV28
cdr3_nt: TGTGCCAGCAGTTTACCGGGATCAGATACGCAGTATTTT
cdr3_aa: CASSLPGSDTQYF

clone_size: .
j_call: TRBJ1-1
d_call: .
v_call: TRBV6-1
cdr3_nt: TGTGCCAGCAGTGAAAACAGTTTGAACACTGAAGCTTTCTTT
cdr3_aa: CASSENSLNTEAFF

clone_size: .
j_call: TRBJ1-2
d_call: TRBD1
v_call: TRBV4-2
cdr3_nt: TGTGCCAGCAGCTCGCCGGGACAGGCGGTTGGCTACACCTTC
cdr3_aa: CASSSPGQAVGYTF

clone_size: .
j_call: TRBJ2-1
d_call: TRBD2
v_call: TRBV9
cdr3_nt: TGTGCCAGCAGCCCCAGCGGGACTAGCTTTAGTGAGCAGTTCTTC
cdr3_aa: CASSPSGTSFSEQFF

clone_size: .
j_call: TRBJ2-5
d_call: .
v_call: TRBV7-7
cdr3_nt: TGTGCTAGCAGCTTGACAGGTTCCCAAGAGACCCAGTACTTC
cdr3_aa: CASSLTGSQETQYF

clone_size: .
j_call: TRBJ1-1
d_call: .
v_call: TRBV6-5
cdr3_nt: TGTGCCAGCAGTCCATCTTTAGCCAACACTGAAGCTTTCTTT
cdr3_aa: CASSPSLANTEAFF

clone_size: few
j_call: TRBJ1-5
d_call: .
v_call: TRBV6-1
cdr3_nt: TGTGCCAGCAGTGAAACTGGCTGGGGACTGGGGAGGGCTCAGCCCCAGCATTTT
cdr3_aa: CASSETGWGLGRAQPQHF

clone_size: .
j_call: TRBJ2-2
d_call: TRBD2
v_call: TRBV5-4
cdr3_nt: TGTGCCAGCAGCTTGAGGCTAGCGGGACTCACCGGGGAGCTGTTTTTT
cdr3_aa: CASSLRLAGLTGELFF